This record covers a single TCR beta chain. What it binds is not known. The CDR3 is 15 residues long. Germline values: CDR1 MNHEY, CDR2 SVGAGI. The V and J ends lost 7 bases and 3 bases, in that order; junction bases with no gene match: 11. These data are taken from a study of cytomegalovirus exposure and HLA in healthy donors. Points from the study as a whole: Investigators reported under 200 TCR beta chains as tied to cytomegalovirus. For cytomegalovirus status, the classifier reportedly gave diagnoses with high specificity and sensitivity. More clonal expansion characterized HLA-associated TCR beta chains than equally common others in a later analysis.

The PCR had 60 Vbeta and 13 Jbeta primers. TCRdb's table, derived via immunoSEQ multiplex PCR, lists solely in-frame clones and lacks some. The repertoire has roughly 110,000 clones, 82% of them found once; the top ten carry roughly 2.7%. The sequence came from a man aged 25 to 45 in good health and CMV-seropositive. Material: PBMCs. The V gene is TRBV6-5, the J gene TRBJ2-7; TRBD2 matches at 8 bases. The DNA of the CDR3 is TGTGCCAGCACTAGAACGGGGGGGTCGATCTACGAGCAGTACTTC. This codes for CASTRTGGSIYEQYF.